This T cell receptor (beta chain) was recorded in a study of beta chain features in type 1 diabetes. Study-wide results and limits: Sequencing the cDNA could make cells with high TCR expression show up more than they should.

CDR1 is MNHEY, CDR2 SMNVEV, per germline (reference sequence). This CDR3 contains 17 residues. V was clipped by 5 bases and J by 3 bases; unmatched bases: 9. This clone was detected only a few times. Its antigen remains unidentified. The sequenced template was cDNA made from the entire isolated RNA. Assay used: immunoSEQ multiplex PCR; TCRdb lists only in-frame clones, some missing. The data show approximately 300,000 clones, 11% seen once. Blood was collected once per donor into heparin, averaging around 0.11 L. Sequencing input: naive CD4+ T cells from blood. This receptor was obtained from a woman in her twenties or thirties in good health. The chain recombines TRBV27 with TRBJ2-2, with 10 bases aligning to TRBD2. In DNA form, the CDR3 reads TGTGCCAGCAGTCCCGCTCTAGCGGGAGTGGACACCGGGGAGCTGTTTTTT. Protein: CASSPALAGVDTGELFF.